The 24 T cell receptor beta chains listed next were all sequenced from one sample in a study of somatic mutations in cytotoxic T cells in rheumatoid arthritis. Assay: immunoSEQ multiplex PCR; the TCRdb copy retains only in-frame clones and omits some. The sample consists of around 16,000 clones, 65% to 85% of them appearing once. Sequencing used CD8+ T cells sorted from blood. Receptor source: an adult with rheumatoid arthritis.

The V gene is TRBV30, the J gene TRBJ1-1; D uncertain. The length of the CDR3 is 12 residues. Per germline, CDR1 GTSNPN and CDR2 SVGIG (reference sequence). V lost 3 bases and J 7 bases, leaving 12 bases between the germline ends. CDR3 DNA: TGTGCCTGGAGCAAAACGCAGGTTGAAGCTTTCTTT. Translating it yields CAWSKTQVEAFF.

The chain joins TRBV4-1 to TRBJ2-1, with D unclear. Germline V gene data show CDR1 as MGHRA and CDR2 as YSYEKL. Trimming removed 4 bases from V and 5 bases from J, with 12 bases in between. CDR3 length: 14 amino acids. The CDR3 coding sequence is TGCGCCAGCAGCCCCCCCAGCAGCGACAATGAGCAGTTCTTC. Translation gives CASSPPSSDNEQFF.

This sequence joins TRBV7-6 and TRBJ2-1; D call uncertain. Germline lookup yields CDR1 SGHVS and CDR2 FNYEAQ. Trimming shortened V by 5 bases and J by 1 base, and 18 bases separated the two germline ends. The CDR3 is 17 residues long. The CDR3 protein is CASSKQRLRNSYNEQFF. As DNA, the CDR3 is TGTGCCAGCAGCAAACAGAGGTTGAGGAATTCCTACAATGAGCAGTTCTTC.

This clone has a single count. The CDR3 DNA follows: TGTGCCAGCAGCTTACGGGACAGAAGCGATGAGCAGTTCTTC. Translating gives CASSLRDRSDEQFF. This chain connects TRBV7-9 to TRBJ2-1; 7 bases are a match to TRBD1. V trimming: 2 bases; J trimming: 8 bases; junction bases outside the gene matches: 6. The CDR3 length is 14 residues. Germline V gene sequence: CDR1 SEHNR, CDR2 FQNEAQ (reference sequence).

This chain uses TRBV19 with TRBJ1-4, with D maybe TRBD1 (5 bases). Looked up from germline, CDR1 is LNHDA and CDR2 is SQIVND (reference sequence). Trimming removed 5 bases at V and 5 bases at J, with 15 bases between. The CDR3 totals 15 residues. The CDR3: CASSPPGQRNEKLFF. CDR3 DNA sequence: TGTGCCAGTAGTCCGCCGGGGCAGAGAAATGAAAAACTGTTTTTT.

CDR3 bases: TGCGCCAGCAGCTTGGGGGATCCTAGCACAGATACGCAGTATTTT. Translation: CASSLGDPSTDTQYF. J is TRBJ2-3 and V is TRBV5-1; D is ambiguous. CDR3 length: 15 residues. The germline V and J ends were trimmed by 0 bases and 0 bases, with 8 bases remaining between them. The germline V gene has CDR1 SGHRS and CDR2 YFSETQ.

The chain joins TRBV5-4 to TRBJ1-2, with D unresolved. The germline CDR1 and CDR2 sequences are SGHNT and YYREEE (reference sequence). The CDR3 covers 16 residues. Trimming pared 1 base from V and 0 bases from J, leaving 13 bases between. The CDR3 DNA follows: TGTGCCAGCAGCTTGATAGGGCCGGAAGCTAACTATGGCTACACCTTC. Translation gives CASSLIGPEANYGYTF.

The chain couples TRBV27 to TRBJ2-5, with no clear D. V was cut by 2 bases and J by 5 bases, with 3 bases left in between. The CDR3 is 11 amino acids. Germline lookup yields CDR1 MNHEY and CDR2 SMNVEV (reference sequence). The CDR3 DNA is TGTGCCAGCAGTTTAGGGGAGACCCAGTACTTC. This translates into CASSLGETQYF.

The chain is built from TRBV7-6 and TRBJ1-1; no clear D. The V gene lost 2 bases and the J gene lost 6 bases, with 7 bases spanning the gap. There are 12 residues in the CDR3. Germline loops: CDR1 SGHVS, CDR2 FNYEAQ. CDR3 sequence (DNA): TGTGCCAGCAGCTTAATTTTCTCTGAAGCTTTCTTT. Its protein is CASSLIFSEAFF. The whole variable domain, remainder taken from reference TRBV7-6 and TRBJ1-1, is GAGVSQSPRYKVTKRGQDVALRCDPISGHVSLYWYRQALGQGPEFLTYFNYEAQQDKSGLPNDRFSAERPEGSISTLTIQRTEQRDSAMYRCASSLIFSEAFFGQGTRLTVV.

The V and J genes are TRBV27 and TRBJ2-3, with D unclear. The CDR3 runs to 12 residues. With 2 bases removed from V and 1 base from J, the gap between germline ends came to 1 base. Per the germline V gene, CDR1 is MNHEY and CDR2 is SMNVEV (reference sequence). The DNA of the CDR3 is TGTGCCAGCAGTTTAGGCACAGATACGCAGTATTTT. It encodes CASSLGTDTQYF.

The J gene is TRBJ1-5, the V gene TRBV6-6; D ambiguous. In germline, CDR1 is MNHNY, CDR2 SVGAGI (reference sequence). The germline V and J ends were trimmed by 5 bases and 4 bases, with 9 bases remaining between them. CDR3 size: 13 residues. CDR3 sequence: CASSADLNQPQHF. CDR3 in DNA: TGTGCCAGCAGTGCGGACCTAAATCAGCCCCAGCATTTT.

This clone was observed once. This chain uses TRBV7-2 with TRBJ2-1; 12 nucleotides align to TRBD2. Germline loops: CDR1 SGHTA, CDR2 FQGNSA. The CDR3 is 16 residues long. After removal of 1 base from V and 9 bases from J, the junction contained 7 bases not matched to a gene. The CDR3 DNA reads TGTGCCAGCAGCTTAGAACTAGCGGGGGGCCCAGCTGAGCAGTTCTTC. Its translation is CASSLELAGGPAEQFF. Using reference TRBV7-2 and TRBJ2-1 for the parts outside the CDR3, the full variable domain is GAGVSQSPSNKVTEKGKDVELRCDPISGHTALYWYRQSLGQGLEFLIYFQGNSAPDKSGLPSDRFSAERTGGSVSTLTIQRTQQEDSAVYLCASSLELAGGPAEQFFGPGTRLTVL.

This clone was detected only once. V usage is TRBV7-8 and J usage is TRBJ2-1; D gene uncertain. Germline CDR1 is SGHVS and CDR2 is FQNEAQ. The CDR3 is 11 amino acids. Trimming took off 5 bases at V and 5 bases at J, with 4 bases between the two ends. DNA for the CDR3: TGTGCCAGCAGCCGCGACAATGAGCAGTTCTTC. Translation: CASSRDNEQFF.

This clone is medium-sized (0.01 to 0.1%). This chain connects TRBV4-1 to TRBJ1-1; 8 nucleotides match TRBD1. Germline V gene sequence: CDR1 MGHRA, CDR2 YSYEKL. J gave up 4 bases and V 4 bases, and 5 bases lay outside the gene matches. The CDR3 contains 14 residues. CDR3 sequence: CASSLWTGSTEAFF. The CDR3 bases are TGCGCCAGCAGCCTTTGGACAGGGAGCACTGAAGCTTTCTTT.

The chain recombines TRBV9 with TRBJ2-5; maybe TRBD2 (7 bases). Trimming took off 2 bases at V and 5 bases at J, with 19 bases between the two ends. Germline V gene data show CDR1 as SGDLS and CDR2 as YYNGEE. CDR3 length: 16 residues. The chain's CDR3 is CASSVGVRGAGETQYF. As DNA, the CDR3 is TGTGCCAGCAGCGTGGGAGTCCGGGGGGCGGGGGAGACCCAGTACTTC.

CDR3 loop: CASSTYGADTEAFF. In nucleotides, the CDR3 is TGTGCCAGTAGTACCTACGGTGCGGACACTGAAGCTTTCTTT. V gene TRBV19 combines with J gene TRBJ1-1, with D unclear. The CDR3 runs 14 residues. Looked up from germline, CDR1 is LNHDA and CDR2 is SQIVND (reference sequence). V lost 4 bases and J 3 bases, leaving 12 bases between the germline ends.

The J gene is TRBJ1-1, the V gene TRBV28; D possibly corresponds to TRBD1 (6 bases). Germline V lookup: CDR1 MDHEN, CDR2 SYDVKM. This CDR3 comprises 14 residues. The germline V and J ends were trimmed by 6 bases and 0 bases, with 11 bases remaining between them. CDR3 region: CASSLDRLNTEAFF. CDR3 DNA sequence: TGTGCCAGCAGCCTAGACAGGCTGAACACTGAAGCTTTCTTT. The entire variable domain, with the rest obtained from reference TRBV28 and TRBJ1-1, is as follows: DVKVTQSSRYLVKRTGEKVFLECVQDMDHENMFWYRQDPGLGLRLIYFSYDVKMKEKGDIPEGYSVSREKKERFSLILESASTNQTSMYLCASSLDRLNTEAFFGQGTRLTVV.

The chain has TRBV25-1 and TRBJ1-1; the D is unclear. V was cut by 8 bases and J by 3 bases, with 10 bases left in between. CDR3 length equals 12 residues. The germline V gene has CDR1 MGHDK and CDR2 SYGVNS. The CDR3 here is CASRGYDTEAFF. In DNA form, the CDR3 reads TGTGCCAGCCGAGGGTACGACACTGAAGCTTTCTTT.

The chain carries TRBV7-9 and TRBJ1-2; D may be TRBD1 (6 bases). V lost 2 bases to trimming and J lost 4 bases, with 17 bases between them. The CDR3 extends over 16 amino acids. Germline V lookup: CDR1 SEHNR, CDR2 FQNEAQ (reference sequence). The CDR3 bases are TGTGCCAGCAGCTTAAACAATTTGGGGGGCATCTATGGCTACACCTTC. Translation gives CASSLNNLGGIYGYTF.

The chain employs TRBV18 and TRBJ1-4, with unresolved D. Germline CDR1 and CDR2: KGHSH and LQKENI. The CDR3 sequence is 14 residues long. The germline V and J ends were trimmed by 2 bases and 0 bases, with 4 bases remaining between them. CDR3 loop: CASSPKATNEKLFF. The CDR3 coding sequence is TGTGCCAGCTCACCAAAAGCAACTAATGAAAAACTGTTTTTT.

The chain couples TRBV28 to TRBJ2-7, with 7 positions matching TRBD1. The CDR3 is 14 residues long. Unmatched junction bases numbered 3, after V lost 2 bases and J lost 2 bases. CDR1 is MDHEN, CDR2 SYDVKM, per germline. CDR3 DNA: TGTGCCAGCAGTTTAGGGGGACAGCCCTACGAGCAGTACTTC. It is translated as CASSLGGQPYEQYF.

The CDR3 DNA reads TGTGCCAGCAGCTTAGTGGGATACGAGCAGTACTTC. Its protein is CASSLVGYEQYF. The V and J genes are TRBV7-6 and TRBJ2-7, with D unresolved. Per germline, CDR1 SGHVS and CDR2 FNYEAQ. Trimming removed 1 base from V and 4 bases from J, with 5 bases in between. This CDR3 spans 12 amino acids. Filled out from reference TRBV7-6 and TRBJ2-7, the complete variable domain reads GAGVSQSPRYKVTKRGQDVALRCDPISGHVSLYWYRQALGQGPEFLTYFNYEAQQDKSGLPNDRFSAERPEGSISTLTIQRTEQRDSAMYRCASSLVGYEQYFGPGTRLTVT.

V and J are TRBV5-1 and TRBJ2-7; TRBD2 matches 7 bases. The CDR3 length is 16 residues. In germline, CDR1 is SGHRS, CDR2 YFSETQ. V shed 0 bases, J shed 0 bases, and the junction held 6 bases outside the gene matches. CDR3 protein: CASSLVGGYFSYEQYF. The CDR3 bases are TGCGCCAGCAGCTTGGTGGGAGGGTACTTCTCCTACGAGCAGTACTTC. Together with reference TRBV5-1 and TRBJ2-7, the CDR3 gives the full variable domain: KAGVTQTPRYLIKTRGQQVTLSCSPISGHRSVSWYQQTPGQGLQFLFEYFSETQRNKGNFPGRFSGRQFSNSRSEMNVSTLELGDSALYLCASSLVGGYFSYEQYFGPGTRLTVT.

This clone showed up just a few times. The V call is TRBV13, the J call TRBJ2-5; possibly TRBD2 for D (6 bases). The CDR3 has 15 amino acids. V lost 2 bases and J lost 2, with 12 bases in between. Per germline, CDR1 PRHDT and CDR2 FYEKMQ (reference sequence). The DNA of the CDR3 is TGTGCCAGCAGCTTATGGGGGGACCGACAAGAGACCCAGTACTTC. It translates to CASSLWGDRQETQYF.